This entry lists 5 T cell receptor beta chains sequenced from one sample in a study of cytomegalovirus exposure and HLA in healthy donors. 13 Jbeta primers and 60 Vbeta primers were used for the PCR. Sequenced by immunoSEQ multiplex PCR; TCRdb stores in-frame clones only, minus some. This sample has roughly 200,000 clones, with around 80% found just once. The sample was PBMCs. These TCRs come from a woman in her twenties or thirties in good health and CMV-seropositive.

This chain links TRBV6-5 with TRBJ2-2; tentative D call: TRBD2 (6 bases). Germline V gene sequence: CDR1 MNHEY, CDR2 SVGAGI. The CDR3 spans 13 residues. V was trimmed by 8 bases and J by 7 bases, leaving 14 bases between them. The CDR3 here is CASSGGMGGELFF. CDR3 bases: TGTGCCAGCTCCGGGGGAATGGGCGGGGAGCTGTTTTTT.

The CDR3 protein is CASDPYPREGPDTQYF. CDR3 coding DNA: TGTGCCAGCGACCCTTATCCGCGGGAGGGCCCAGATACGCAGTATTTT. The gene calls are TRBV7-8 and TRBJ2-3, with 9 positions matching TRBD2. Germline CDR1 is SGHVS and CDR2 is FQNEAQ. The CDR3 runs to 16 residues. V shed 8 bases and J 4 bases; nucleotides not matched to a gene: 13.

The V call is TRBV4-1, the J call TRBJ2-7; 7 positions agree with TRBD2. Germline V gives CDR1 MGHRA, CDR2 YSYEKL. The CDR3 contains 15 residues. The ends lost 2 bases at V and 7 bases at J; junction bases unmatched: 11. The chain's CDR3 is CASSQKPGLLREQYF. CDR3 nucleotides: TGCGCCAGCAGCCAAAAACCGGGACTACTTAGGGAGCAGTACTTC.

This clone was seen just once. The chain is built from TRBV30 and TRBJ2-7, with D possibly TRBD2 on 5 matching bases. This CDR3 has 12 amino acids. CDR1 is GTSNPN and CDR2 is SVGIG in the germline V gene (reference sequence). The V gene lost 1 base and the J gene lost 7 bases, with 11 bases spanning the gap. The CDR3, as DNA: TGTGCCTGGAGTGGGGCGGGCCGTGAGCAGTACTTC. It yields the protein CAWSGAGREQYF.

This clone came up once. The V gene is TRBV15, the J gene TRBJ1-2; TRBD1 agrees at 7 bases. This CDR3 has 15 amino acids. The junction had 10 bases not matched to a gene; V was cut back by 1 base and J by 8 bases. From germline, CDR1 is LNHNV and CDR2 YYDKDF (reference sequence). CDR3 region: CATSRAGEWTGGYTF. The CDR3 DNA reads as TGTGCCACCAGCAGAGCTGGGGAGTGGACAGGAGGCTACACCTTC.